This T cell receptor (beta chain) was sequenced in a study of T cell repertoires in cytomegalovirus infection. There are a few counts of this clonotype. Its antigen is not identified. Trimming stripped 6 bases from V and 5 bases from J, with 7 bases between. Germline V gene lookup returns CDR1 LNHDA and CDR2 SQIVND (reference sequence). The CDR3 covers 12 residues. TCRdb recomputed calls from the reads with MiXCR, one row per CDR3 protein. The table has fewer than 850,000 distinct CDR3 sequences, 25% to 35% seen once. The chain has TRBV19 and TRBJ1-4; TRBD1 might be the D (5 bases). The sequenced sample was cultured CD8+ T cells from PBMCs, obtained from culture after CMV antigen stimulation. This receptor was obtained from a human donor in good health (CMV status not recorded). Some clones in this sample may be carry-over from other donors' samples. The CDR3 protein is CASSNRNEKLFF. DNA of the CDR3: TGTGCCAGTAGCAACAGGAATGAAAAACTGTTTTTT.